A single sample gave rise to the 25 T cell receptor beta chains below, sequenced in a study of identical twins' blood T cells. One entry per CDR3 protein results from TCRdb running MiXCR on the 5' RACE reads. The sample consists of about 370,000 distinct CDR3 sequences, roughly 30% of them appearing once. Input material: PBMCs. The receptors were sampled from a woman aged 18 to 55 in good health.

The chain carries TRBV7-9 and TRBJ1-1, with a possible D match to TRBD1 (5 bases). This CDR3 spans 15 amino acids. Germline values: CDR1 SEHNR, CDR2 FQNEAQ (reference sequence). V shed 6 bases and J shed 0 bases, with 14 bases lying between them. CDR3 in amino acids: CASRPGLTMNTEAFF. The CDR3 region has the DNA TGTGCCAGCAGACCGGGACTGACCATGAACACTGAAGCTTTCTTT.

The V and J genes are TRBV6-2 or TRBV6-3 and TRBJ2-1; 8 bases line up with TRBD2. Germline-derived CDR1 and CDR2 are MNHEY and SVGEGT. V was clipped by 2 bases and J by 4 bases; unmatched bases: 4. The CDR3 sequence is 15 residues long. The chain's CDR3 is CASSYRGGPYNEQFF. The DNA for the CDR3 is TGTGCCAGCAGTTACCGGGGGGGCCCTTACAATGAGCAGTTCTTC.

The chain recombines TRBV5-1 with TRBJ1-1; D gene ambiguous. In germline, CDR1 is SGHRS, CDR2 YFSETQ. This CDR3 contains 15 residues. The V end lost 0 bases, the J end lost 0 bases, and 9 bases lay between the germline ends. CDR3 coding DNA: TGCGCCAGCAGCTTGGATTGGAGGATGAACACTGAAGCTTTCTTT. Encoded protein: CASSLDWRMNTEAFF.

The chain joins TRBV7-6 to TRBJ2-1, with D perhaps matching TRBD1 or TRBD2 (5 bases each). The CDR3 has 13 amino acids. Germline lookup yields CDR1 SGHVS and CDR2 FNYEAQ. V gave up 1 base and J gave up 10 bases, with 11 bases separating them. In DNA form, the CDR3 reads TGTGCCAGCAGCTTAGAGGGACCACTAGAGCAGTTCTTC. Amino acid sequence: CASSLEGPLEQFF.

This chain uses TRBV6-2 or TRBV6-3 with TRBJ1-1, with D tentatively TRBD1 (5 bases). The CDR3 contains 17 residues. The V gene lost 2 bases and the J gene lost 0 bases, with 16 bases spanning the gap. CDR1 is MNHEY and CDR2 is SVGEGT in the germline V gene. CDR3: CASSYAYDRSMNTEAFF. The DNA of the CDR3 is TGTGCCAGCAGTTACGCCTACGACAGATCCATGAACACTGAAGCTTTCTTT.

This chain links TRBV6-6 with TRBJ1-4; maybe TRBD1 (5 bases). The CDR3 runs 14 residues. CDR1 is MNHNY, CDR2 SVGAGI, per germline (reference sequence). Deletions cut 5 bases from V and 5 bases from J, with 12 bases between. The CDR3 spells CASSRPEGNEKLFF. The CDR3 nucleotides are TGTGCCAGCAGTCGCCCCGAGGGGAATGAAAAACTGTTTTTT.

The table lists this clonotype with a few counts. The chain joins TRBV12-3 or TRBV12-4 to TRBJ2-7; D assignment may be TRBD1 or TRBD2 (5 bases each). V lost 3 bases, J lost 6 bases, and 12 bases lay in between. The CDR3 is 13 residues long. The CDR3 spells CASSFQLGGEQYF. CDR3 in DNA: TGTGCCAGCAGTTTCCAACTTGGGGGCGAGCAGTACTTC.

This clonotype was recorded a few times. The chain links TRBV30 to TRBJ1-2; no reliable D call. This CDR3 region has 11 residues. The germline V gene has CDR1 GTSNPN and CDR2 SVGIG (reference sequence). Deletions cut 0 bases from V and 7 bases from J, with 6 bases between. Written as DNA, the CDR3 is TGTGCCTGGAGTGTATCCCGTGGCTACACCTTC. Translated, it gives CAWSVSRGYTF.

The chain couples TRBV27 to TRBJ1-1; D uncertain. V lost 8 bases to trimming and J lost 1 base, with 17 bases between them. Germline V gives CDR1 MNHEY, CDR2 SMNVEV (reference sequence). The CDR3 loop spans 15 amino acids. The CDR3 DNA follows: TGTGCCAGCGCCCGACCACTGGGTGAGAACACTGAAGCTTTCTTT. Translated, it gives CASARPLGENTEAFF.

This clonotype was seen repeatedly, ten times or more. The chain uses TRBV5-4 and TRBJ1-1, with 7 bases lining up with TRBD1. CDR1 is SGHNT and CDR2 is YYREEE in the germline V gene (reference sequence). CDR3 length: 15 amino acids. V lost 2 bases, J lost 0 bases, and 4 bases stayed unmatched. The chain's CDR3 is CASSFPTGLNTEAFF. CDR3 sequence (DNA): TGTGCCAGCAGCTTTCCGACAGGGTTGAACACTGAAGCTTTCTTT.

This clonotype turned up a few times. The chain couples TRBV11-3 to TRBJ2-3; D may correspond to TRBD1 or TRBD2 (5 bases each). CDR1 and CDR2 (germline): SGHNT, YENEEA. Trimming pared 0 bases from V and 5 bases from J, leaving 9 bases between. CDR3 size: 14 residues. In DNA form, the CDR3 reads TGTGCCAGCAGCTTAGACAGGGACGAAGATACGCAGTATTTT. This translates into CASSLDRDEDTQYF.

Turning to this clonotype: This may be a read error: a much more frequent sequence differs by one nucleotide. This rearrangement joins TRBV5-1 to TRBJ2-2; possible D gene TRBD2, 5 bases. This CDR3 region has 14 residues. Germline assignment: CDR1 SGHRS and CDR2 YFSETQ. The CDR3 DNA sequence: TGCGCCAGCAGCCCCACTAGTCACACCCGGGAGCTGTTTTTT. Its translation is CASSPTSHTRELFF. Together with reference TRBV5-1 and TRBJ2-2, the CDR3 gives the full variable domain: KAGVTQTPRYLIKTRGQQVTLSCSPISGHRSVSWYQQTPGQGLQFLFEYFSETQRNKGNFPGRFSGRQFSNSRSEMNVSTLELGDSALYLCASSPTSHTRELFFGEGSRLTVL.

The chain uses TRBV3-1 and TRBJ2-2; a possible D gene is TRBD1 (5 bases). Trimming removed 8 bases from V and 4 bases from J, with 17 bases in between. The germline CDR1 and CDR2 sequences are LGHDT and YNNKEL (reference sequence). The CDR3 is 15 amino acids. The CDR3 protein is CASSQWQGRTGELFF. The CDR3 coding sequence is TGTGCCAGCTCTCAATGGCAGGGTCGCACCGGGGAGCTGTTTTTT.

The chain uses TRBV12-3 or TRBV12-4 and TRBJ1-2; possible D gene TRBD1, 6 bases. This CDR3 spans 14 amino acids. Trimming removed 6 bases at V and 8 bases at J, with 19 bases between. CDR3 DNA sequence: TGTGCCAGCAGCGACGACAGGACGGTGGAAGGCTACACCTTC. Translation: CASSDDRTVEGYTF.

This chain connects TRBV12-3 or TRBV12-4 to TRBJ1-2; D might be TRBD1 (5 bases). The V gene lost 7 bases and the J gene lost 10 bases, with 16 bases spanning the gap. CDR3 length: 12 amino acids. This CDR3 reads CASNRAGSDYTF. CDR3 nucleotide sequence: TGTGCCAGCAATCGAGCAGGGAGTGACTACACCTTC.

This clonotype was seen more than once but under ten times. The chain combines TRBV2 with TRBJ1-2; D is ambiguous. The CDR3 extends over 14 amino acids. V lost 6 bases to trimming and J lost 1 base, with 12 bases between them. CDR1 SNHLY and CDR2 FYNNEI come from the germline V gene. The CDR3 coding sequence is TGTGCCAGCAGGAAACAGAAGAATAACTATGGCTACACCTTC. Translated: CASRKQKNNYGYTF.

This clonotype was observed a few times. One end of the junction varies from germline; a read error may be responsible. CDR3 loop: CASSFGLMDF. The CDR3 nucleotides are TGTGCCAGCAGCTTCGGGTTGATGGACTTC. The chain couples TRBV11-2 to TRBJ2-7; D remains ambiguous. This CDR3 spans 10 amino acids. The germline V gene has CDR1 SGHAT and CDR2 FQNNGV.

The CDR3 is CASSIPLASNNEQYF. In DNA, the CDR3 is TGTGCCAGTAGCATACCCCTAGCGAGTAACAATGAGCAGTATTTT. V is TRBV19 and J is TRBJ2-3; the D gene is possibly TRBD2 (6 bases). V was clipped by 6 bases and J by 11 bases, with 24 bases between them. The CDR3 consists of 15 residues. Per germline, CDR1 LNHDA and CDR2 SQIVND (reference sequence).

The chain recombines TRBV20-1 with TRBJ2-1; 13 bases fit TRBD2. The CDR3 totals 15 residues. The junction had 16 bases not matched to a gene; V was cut back by 5 bases and J by 15 bases. Germline V gives CDR1 DFQATT, CDR2 SNEGSKA (reference sequence). CDR3 residues: CSAGVRLAGGLHLFF. Here the CDR3 DNA reads TGCAGTGCTGGGGTAAGACTAGCGGGAGGCCTCCACCTGTTCTTC.

As for this clonotype: This may stem from a read error, because a much larger clone lies one nucleotide away. The rearrangement uses TRBV6-6 and TRBJ1-2, with a tentative D call TRBD1 (5 bases). Trimming pared 6 bases from V and 13 bases from J, leaving 18 bases between. CDR1 is MNHNY and CDR2 is SVGAGI in the germline V gene (reference sequence). The CDR3 consists of 12 residues. The CDR3 region is CASRTGDQLCTF. The CDR3, as DNA: TGTGCCAGCAGGACGGGGGATCAACTATGCACCTTC.

Ten or more counts support this clonotype. V is TRBV11-3 and J is TRBJ2-3, with no clear D. The V gene lost 3 bases and the J gene lost 2 bases, with 9 bases spanning the gap. The CDR3 sequence is 14 residues long. Germline-derived CDR1 and CDR2 are SGHNT and YENEEA. The CDR3 region has the DNA TGTGCCAGCAGCTTTTCTAAACCCACAGATACGCAGTATTTT. Protein sequence: CASSFSKPTDTQYF. The whole variable domain, filled in from reference TRBV11-3 and TRBJ2-3, reads EAGVVQSPRYKIIEKKQPVAFWCNPISGHNTLYWYLQNLGQGPELLIRYENEEAVDDSQLPKDRFSAERLKGVDSTLKIQPAELGDSAVYLCASSFSKPTDTQYFGPGTRLTVL.

Turning to this clonotype: Sequence at one end of the junction differs from germline and may be a read error. V and J are TRBV20-1 and TRBJ1-2; D may be TRBD1 (5 bases). Germline loops: CDR1 DFQATT, CDR2 SNEGSKA (reference sequence). The CDR3 spans 13 residues. The CDR3 DNA sequence: TGCAGTGATAGAGACAGAGCAGACTATGGCTACACCTTC. Its translation is CSDRDRADYGYTF.

This clonotype has just a few counts. J is TRBJ1-1 and V is TRBV7-2; the D gene is possibly TRBD1 (5 bases). Germline V CDR1 and CDR2: SGHTA, FQGNSA. V gave up 5 bases and J gave up 7 bases, with 20 bases separating them. CDR3 length: 15 residues. The CDR3: CASSPNVGARIEAFF. The CDR3 DNA reads TGTGCCAGCAGCCCAAACGTCGGGGCCCGCATTGAAGCTTTCTTT.

Ten or more counts support this clonotype. This chain joins TRBV29-1 and TRBJ1-5; D gene ambiguous. The CDR3 spans 12 residues. The germline V gene encodes CDR1 SQVTM and CDR2 ANQGSEA. V lost 4 bases to trimming and J lost 2 bases, with 6 bases between them. As DNA, the CDR3 is TGCAGCGTTGTTGGAGGCAATCAGCCCCAGCATTTT. The encoded protein is CSVVGGNQPQHF.

This clonotype was observed many times. The chain couples TRBV6-5 to TRBJ1-2; no firm D call. This CDR3 comprises 13 residues. V lost 5 bases and J lost 2, with 9 bases in between. The germline V gene encodes CDR1 MNHEY and CDR2 SVGAGI. CDR3: CASSDTENYGYTF. DNA for the CDR3: TGTGCCAGCAGTGACACAGAGAACTATGGCTACACCTTC.